This section outlines one T cell receptor beta chain sequence together with its context. What it binds is unknown. Preparation of the bulk TCR libraries relied on previously described methods and listed TCR primers. TCRdb called the PCR reads again in MiXCR, with one record for every CDR3 protein. The sample lists some 680,000 distinct CDR3 sequences; over 25% were seen once. The data belong to a study of molecular identifiers for immune sequencing clone quantification. Notes on the study in general: Whereas naive cells kept under 1% of molecules in clones above 20 RNA copies, such clones held over 97% in effectors.

Naive CD8 T cells were sorted as CD8+CD4-CCR7+CD45RA+. Source material: naive CD8+ T cells from blood, with Jurkat cell RNA spiked in. Subset: FACS-sorted CD8+CD4-CCR7+CD45RA+ naive T cells. The TCR was taken from a human donor in good health. Some libraries in this study had Jurkat cell RNA spiked in.

The CDR3 region is CASIDDRGGKYF. The CDR3 DNA sequence: TGTGCCAGCATCGACGACAGGGGGGGAAAATATTTT. This rearrangement joins TRBV27 to TRBJ1-3, with 9 bases that match TRBD1. The germline V gene has CDR1 MNHEY and CDR2 SMNVEV (reference sequence). The CDR3 totals 12 residues. The ends lost 7 bases at V and 15 bases at J; junction bases unmatched: 10.